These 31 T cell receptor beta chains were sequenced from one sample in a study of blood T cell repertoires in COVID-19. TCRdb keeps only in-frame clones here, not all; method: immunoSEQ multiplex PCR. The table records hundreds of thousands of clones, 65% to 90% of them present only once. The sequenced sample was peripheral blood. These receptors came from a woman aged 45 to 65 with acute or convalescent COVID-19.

In nucleotides, the CDR3 is TGTGCCAGCAGCTTGCCTAGCAGAACCTACGAGCAGTACTTC. Encoded protein: CASSLPSRTYEQYF. This chain uses TRBV5-4 with TRBJ2-7, with TRBD2 as a possible D gene (5 bases). The CDR3 is 14 amino acids. CDR1 is SGHNT and CDR2 is YYREEE in the germline V gene (reference sequence). Between the trimmed V and J ends, which lost 1 base and 2 bases, there was a span of 10 bases.

CDR3 bases: TGTGCCAGCACCCAAGGCCGGGGCACTGAAGCTTTCTTT. Protein product: CASTQGRGTEAFF. The chain employs TRBV6-5 and TRBJ1-1; D is undetermined. Germline CDR1 reads MNHEY; CDR2 reads SVGAGI. The CDR3 extends over 13 amino acids. V lost 7 bases and J 4 bases, leaving 13 bases between the germline ends.

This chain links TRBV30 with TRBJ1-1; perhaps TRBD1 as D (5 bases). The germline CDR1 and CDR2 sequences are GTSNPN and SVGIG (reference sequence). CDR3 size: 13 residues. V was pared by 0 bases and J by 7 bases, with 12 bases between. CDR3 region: CAWSVNQGLEAFF. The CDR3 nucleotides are TGTGCCTGGAGTGTAAACCAGGGACTTGAAGCTTTCTTT.

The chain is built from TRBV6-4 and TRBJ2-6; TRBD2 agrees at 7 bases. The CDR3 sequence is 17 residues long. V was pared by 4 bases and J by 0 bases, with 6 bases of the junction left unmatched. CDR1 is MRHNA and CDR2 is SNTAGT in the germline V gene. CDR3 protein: CASSGLAASSGANVLTF. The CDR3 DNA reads TGTGCCAGCAGTGGCCTAGCGGCCAGCTCTGGGGCCAACGTCCTGACTTTC.

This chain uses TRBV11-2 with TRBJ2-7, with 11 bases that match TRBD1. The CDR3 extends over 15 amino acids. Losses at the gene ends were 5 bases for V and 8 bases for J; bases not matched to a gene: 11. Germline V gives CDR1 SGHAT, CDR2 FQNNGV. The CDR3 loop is CASSAIRTGGSKQYF. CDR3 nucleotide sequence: TGTGCCAGCAGCGCTATCCGGACAGGGGGCTCGAAGCAGTACTTC.

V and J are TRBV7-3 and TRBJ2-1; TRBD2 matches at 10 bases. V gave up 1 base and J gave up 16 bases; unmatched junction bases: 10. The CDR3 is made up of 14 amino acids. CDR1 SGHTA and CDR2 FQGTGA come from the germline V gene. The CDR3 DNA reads TGTGCCAGCAGCTTAAAATCAGCGGGGGGGCCTATCTTCTTC. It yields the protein CASSLKSAGGPIFF.

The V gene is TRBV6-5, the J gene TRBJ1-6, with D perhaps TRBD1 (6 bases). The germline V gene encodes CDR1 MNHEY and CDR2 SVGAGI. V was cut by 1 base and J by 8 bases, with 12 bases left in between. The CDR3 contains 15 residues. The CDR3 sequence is CASSYLAGAYSPLHF. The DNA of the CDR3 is TGTGCCAGCAGTTACTTAGCAGGGGCCTATTCACCCCTCCACTTT.

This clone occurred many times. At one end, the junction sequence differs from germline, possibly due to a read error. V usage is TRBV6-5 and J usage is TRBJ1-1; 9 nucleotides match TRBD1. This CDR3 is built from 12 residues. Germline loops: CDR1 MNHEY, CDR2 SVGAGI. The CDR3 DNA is TGTGCCAGCAGACCTACAGGGGGCCCCCCGACCTTT. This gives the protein CASRPTGGPPTF.

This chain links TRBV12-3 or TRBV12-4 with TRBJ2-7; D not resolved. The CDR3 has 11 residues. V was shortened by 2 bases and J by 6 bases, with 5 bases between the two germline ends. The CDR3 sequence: CASSLTGEQYF. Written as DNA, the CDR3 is TGTGCCAGCAGTTTAACTGGCGAGCAGTACTTC.

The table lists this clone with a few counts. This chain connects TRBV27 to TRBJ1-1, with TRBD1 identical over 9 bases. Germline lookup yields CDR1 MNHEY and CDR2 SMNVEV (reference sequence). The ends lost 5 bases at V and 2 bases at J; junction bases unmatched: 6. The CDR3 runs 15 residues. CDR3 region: CASSLMDRGNTEAFF. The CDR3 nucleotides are TGTGCCAGCAGTCTCATGGACAGGGGAAACACTGAAGCTTTCTTT.

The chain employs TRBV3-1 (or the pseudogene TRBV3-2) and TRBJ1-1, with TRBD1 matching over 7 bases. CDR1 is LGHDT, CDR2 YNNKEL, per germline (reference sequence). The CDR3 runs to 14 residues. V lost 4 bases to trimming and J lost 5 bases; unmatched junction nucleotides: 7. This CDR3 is CASSRNRGSTEAFF. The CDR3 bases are TGTGCCAGCAGCCGAAACAGGGGCTCGACTGAAGCTTTCTTT.

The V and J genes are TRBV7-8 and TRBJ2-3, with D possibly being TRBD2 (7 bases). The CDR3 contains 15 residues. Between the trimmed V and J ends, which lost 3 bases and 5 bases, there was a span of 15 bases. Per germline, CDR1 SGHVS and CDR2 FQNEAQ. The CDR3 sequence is CASSFLGGGLDTQYF. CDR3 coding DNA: TGTGCCAGCAGCTTTCTAGGGGGGGGGCTAGATACGCAGTATTTT.

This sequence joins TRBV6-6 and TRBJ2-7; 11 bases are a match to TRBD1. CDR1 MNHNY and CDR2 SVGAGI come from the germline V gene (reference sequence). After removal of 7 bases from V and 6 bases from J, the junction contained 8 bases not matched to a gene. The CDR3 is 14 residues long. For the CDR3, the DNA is TGTGCCAGCACCCTAGGACAGGGGGCCCTCGAGCAGTACTTC. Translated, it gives CASTLGQGALEQYF.

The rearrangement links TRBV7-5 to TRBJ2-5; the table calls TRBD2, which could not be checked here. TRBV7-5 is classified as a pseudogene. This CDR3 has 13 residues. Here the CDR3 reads CVRSLREGETQYF. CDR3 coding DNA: TGTGTCAGAAGCTTGAGGGAGGGAGAGACCCAGTACTTC.

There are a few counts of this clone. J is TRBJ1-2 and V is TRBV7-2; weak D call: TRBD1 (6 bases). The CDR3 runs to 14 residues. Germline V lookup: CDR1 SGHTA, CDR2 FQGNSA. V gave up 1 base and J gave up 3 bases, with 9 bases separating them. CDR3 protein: CASSLGGQYYGYTF. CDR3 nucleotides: TGTGCCAGCAGCTTAGGTGGACAGTACTATGGCTACACCTTC.

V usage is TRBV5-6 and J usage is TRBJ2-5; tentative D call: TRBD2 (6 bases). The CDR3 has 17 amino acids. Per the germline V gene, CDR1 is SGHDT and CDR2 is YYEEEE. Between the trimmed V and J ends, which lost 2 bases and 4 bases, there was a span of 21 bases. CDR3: CASSFLTRTTGGETQYF. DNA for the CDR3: TGTGCCAGCAGCTTTCTTACTAGGACTACCGGAGGAGAGACCCAGTACTTC.

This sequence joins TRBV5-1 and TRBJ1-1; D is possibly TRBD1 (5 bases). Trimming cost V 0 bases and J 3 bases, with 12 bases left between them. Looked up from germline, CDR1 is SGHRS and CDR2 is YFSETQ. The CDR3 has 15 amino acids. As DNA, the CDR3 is TGCGCCAGCAGCTTGGGCTCAGGGAAGGACACTGAAGCTTTCTTT. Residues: CASSLGSGKDTEAFF.

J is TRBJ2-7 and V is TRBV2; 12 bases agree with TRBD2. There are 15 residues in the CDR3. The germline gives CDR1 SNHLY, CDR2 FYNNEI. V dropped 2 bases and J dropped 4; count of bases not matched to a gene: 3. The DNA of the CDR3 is TGTGCCAGCAGTGAAATGACTAGCGGGAGTTACGAGCAGTACTTC. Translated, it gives CASSEMTSGSYEQYF.

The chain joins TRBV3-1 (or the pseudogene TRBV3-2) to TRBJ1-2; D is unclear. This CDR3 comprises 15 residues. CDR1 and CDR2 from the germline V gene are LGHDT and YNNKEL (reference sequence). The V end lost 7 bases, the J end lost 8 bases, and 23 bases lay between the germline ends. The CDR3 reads CASTLTLRTAGGYTF. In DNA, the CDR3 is TGTGCCAGCACCCTTACCCTTAGGACCGCGGGGGGCTACACCTTC.

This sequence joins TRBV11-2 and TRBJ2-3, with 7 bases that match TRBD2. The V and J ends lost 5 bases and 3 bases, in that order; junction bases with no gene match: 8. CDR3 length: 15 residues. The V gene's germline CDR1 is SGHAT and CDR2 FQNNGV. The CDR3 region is CASSPLRGKTDTQYF. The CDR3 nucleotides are TGTGCCAGCAGCCCATTGCGGGGGAAGACAGATACGCAGTATTTT.

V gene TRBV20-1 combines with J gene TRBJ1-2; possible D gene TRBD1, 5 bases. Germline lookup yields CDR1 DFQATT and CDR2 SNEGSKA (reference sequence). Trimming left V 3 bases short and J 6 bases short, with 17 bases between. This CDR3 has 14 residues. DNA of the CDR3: TGCAGTGCTAGTATCGCAGGGCGTCGGGATGGCTACACCTTC. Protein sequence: CSASIAGRRDGYTF.

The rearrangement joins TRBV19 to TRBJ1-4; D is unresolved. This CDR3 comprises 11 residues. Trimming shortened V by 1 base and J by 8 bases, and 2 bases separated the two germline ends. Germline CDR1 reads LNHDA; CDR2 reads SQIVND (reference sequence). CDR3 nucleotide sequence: TGTGCCAGTAGTATAGCAGAAAAACTGTTTTTT. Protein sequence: CASSIAEKLFF.

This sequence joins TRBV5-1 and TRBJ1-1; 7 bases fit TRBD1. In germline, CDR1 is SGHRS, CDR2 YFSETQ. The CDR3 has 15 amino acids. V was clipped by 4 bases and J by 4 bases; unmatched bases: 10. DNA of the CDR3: TGCGCCAGCAGCCCCACCTTCAGGGGGACCACTGAAGCTTTCTTT. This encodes CASSPTFRGTTEAFF.

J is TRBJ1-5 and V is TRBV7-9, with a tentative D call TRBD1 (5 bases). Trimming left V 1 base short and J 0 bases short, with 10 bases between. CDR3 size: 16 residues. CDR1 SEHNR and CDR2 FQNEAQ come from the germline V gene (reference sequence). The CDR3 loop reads CASSLGTPYSNQPQHF. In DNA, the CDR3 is TGTGCCAGCAGCTTAGGGACACCGTATAGCAATCAGCCCCAGCATTTT.

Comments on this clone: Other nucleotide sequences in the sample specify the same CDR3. The CDR3 nucleotides read TGTGCCAGCTCACCGACAGGGAGGGAGACCCAGTACTTC. As protein: CASSPTGRETQYF. The rearrangement links TRBV18 to TRBJ2-5; possible D gene TRBD1, 7 bases. CDR1 and CDR2 (germline): KGHSH, LQKENI. The CDR3 contains 13 residues. The V end was cut by 3 bases, the J end by 5 bases, with 10 bases between.

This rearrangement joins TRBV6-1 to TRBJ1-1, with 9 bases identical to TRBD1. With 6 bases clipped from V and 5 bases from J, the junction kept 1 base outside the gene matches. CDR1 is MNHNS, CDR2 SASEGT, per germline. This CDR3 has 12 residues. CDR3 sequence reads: CASRQGATEAFF. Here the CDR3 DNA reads TGTGCCAGCAGACAGGGGGCTACTGAAGCTTTCTTT.

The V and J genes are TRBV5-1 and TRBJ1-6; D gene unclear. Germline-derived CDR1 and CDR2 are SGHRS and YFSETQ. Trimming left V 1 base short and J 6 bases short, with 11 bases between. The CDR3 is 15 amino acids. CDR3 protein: CASSLSEGGNSPLHF. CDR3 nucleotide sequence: TGCGCCAGCAGCTTGTCGGAGGGTGGTAATTCACCCCTCCACTTT.

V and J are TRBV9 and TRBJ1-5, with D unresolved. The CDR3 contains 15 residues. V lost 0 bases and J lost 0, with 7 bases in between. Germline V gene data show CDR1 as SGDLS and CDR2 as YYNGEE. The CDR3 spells CASSVDSYSNQPQHF. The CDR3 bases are TGTGCCAGCAGCGTAGACAGTTATAGCAATCAGCCCCAGCATTTT.

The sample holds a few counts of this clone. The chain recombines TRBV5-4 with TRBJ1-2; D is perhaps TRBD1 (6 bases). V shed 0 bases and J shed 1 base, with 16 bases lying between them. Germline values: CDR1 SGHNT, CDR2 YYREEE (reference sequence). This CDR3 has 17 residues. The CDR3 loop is CASSLGQADSFNYGYTF. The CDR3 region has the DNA TGTGCCAGCAGCTTGGGGCAGGCGGACAGTTTTAACTATGGCTACACCTTC.

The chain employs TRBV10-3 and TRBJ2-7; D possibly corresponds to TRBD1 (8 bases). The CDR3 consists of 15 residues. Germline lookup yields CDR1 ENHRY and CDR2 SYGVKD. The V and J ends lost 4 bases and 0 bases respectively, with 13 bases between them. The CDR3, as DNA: TGTGCCATCAGTGGGACAGGGACTACCTCCTACGAGCAGTACTTC. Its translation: CAISGTGTTSYEQYF.

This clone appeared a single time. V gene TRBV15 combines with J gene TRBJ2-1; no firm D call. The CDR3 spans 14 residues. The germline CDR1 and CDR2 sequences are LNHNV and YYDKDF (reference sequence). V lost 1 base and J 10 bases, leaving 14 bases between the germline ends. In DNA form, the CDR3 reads TGTGCCACCAGCAGAGCGGCGGCCGGCAAGGAGCAGTTCTTC. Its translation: CATSRAAAGKEQFF.